These 30 T cell receptor beta chains came from one sample sequenced in a study of OX40 agonist ivuxolimab in advanced cancers. Sequencing was performed with immunoSEQ multiplex PCR; in TCRdb, only in-frame clones are kept and a portion is missing. This repertoire shows more than 90,000 clones, around 85% found once; its top ten account for roughly 1.5%. The sequenced sample was CD4+ or CD8+ T cells sorted from blood, obtained in a trial of the OX40 agonist ivuxolimab. The source is an adult with an advanced solid tumor such as melanoma, head and neck, liver or kidney cancer.

The V call is TRBV6-1, the J call TRBJ1-2, with unresolved D. CDR3 length equals 13 residues. Trimming took 8 bases from V and 8 from J, leaving 18 bases between them. Germline V gene sequence: CDR1 MNHNS, CDR2 SASEGT. The CDR3 bases are TGTGCCAGCTTCCACCCGGTGGAGAAGGGCTACACCTTC. As protein: CASFHPVEKGYTF.

The chain links TRBV28 to TRBJ2-5; no firm D call. V lost 2 bases and J lost 5, with 12 bases in between. The germline V gene has CDR1 MDHEN and CDR2 SYDVKM. The CDR3 has 14 residues. The CDR3 is CASSLIAVPETQYF. CDR3 DNA: TGTGCCAGCAGTTTAATTGCGGTGCCGGAGACCCAGTACTTC.

This clone appeared a single time. V and J are TRBV9 and TRBJ2-7; D possibly corresponds to TRBD1 (5 bases). V lost 7 bases and J lost 1, with 21 bases in between. The germline V gene encodes CDR1 SGDLS and CDR2 YYNGEE. The CDR3 is 16 amino acids. The CDR3 here is CASSRGMTPGSYEQYF. The DNA for the CDR3 is TGTGCCAGCTCTAGGGGAATGACCCCAGGATCCTACGAGCAGTACTTC.

In its sample, this clone was seen a few times. The J gene is TRBJ2-7, the V gene TRBV2, with 14 bases identical to TRBD2. The CDR3 spans 15 residues. The V gene end was trimmed by 5 bases and the J gene end by 2 bases; junction bases not matched to a gene: 2. CDR1 is SNHLY and CDR2 is FYNNEI in the germline V gene. Here the CDR3 DNA reads TGTGCCAGCAGTTTGGGACTAGCGGGAGCCTACGAGCAGTACTTC. Translation gives CASSLGLAGAYEQYF.

The CDR3 region has the DNA TGCGCCAGCAGCAGAGAGGCCTCAACTAATGAAAAACTGTTTTTT. It is translated as CASSREASTNEKLFF. The rearrangement links TRBV5-1 to TRBJ1-4, with D uncertain. This CDR3 spans 15 amino acids. The ends were cut back, 4 bases at V and 0 bases at J, with 10 bases in the middle. Germline-derived CDR1 and CDR2 are SGHRS and YFSETQ.

The sample holds one count of this clone. The rearrangement joins TRBV28 to TRBJ2-7; tentatively, D is TRBD2 (5 bases). Germline V gene data show CDR1 as MDHEN and CDR2 as SYDVKM. The V end was cut by 10 bases, the J end by 7 bases, with 14 bases between. The CDR3 contains 11 residues. CDR3 nucleotides: TGTGCCACCACGGGGTTTTCTGAGCAGTACTTC. It translates to CATTGFSEQYF. The full variable domain, rest sourced from reference TRBV28 and TRBJ2-7, is DVKVTQSSRYLVKRTGEKVFLECVQDMDHENMFWYRQDPGLGLRLIYFSYDVKMKEKGDIPEGYSVSREKKERFSLILESASTNQTSMYLCATTGFSEQYFGPGTRLTVT.

The CDR3 DNA reads TGCAGCGTCGCAGACAGGGGTCTGAATCAGCCCCAGCATTTT. It is translated as CSVADRGLNQPQHF. This chain uses TRBV29-1 with TRBJ1-5; 8 nucleotides align to TRBD1. Germline V CDR1 and CDR2: SQVTM, ANQGSEA. The CDR3 has 14 residues. The V and J ends lost 6 bases and 4 bases, in that order; junction bases with no gene match: 8.

The chain links TRBV5-1 to TRBJ1-4, with TRBD1 matching over 7 bases. CDR1 is SGHRS and CDR2 is YFSETQ in the germline V gene. V was clipped by 4 bases and J by 8 bases; unmatched bases: 11. CDR3 length equals 15 residues. The CDR3 here is CASSPQTGRGEKLFF. CDR3 in DNA: TGCGCCAGCAGCCCGCAAACAGGCAGGGGGGAAAAACTGTTTTTT.

The chain combines TRBV4-2 with TRBJ2-7; the match to TRBD2 covers 9 bases. Trimming cost V 0 bases and J 2 bases; bases outside gene matches: 5. This CDR3 is built from 16 residues. Germline values: CDR1 LGHNA, CDR2 YNFKEQ. CDR3 in DNA: TGTGCCAGCAGCCAAGAGGGGACTAGCAGCGCCTACGAGCAGTACTTC. Its translation: CASSQEGTSSAYEQYF.

The V gene is TRBV15, the J gene TRBJ2-2; 10 nucleotides match TRBD2. The CDR3 covers 17 residues. Unmatched junction bases numbered 4, after V lost 0 bases and J lost 3 bases. Germline V lookup: CDR1 LNHNV, CDR2 YYDKDF (reference sequence). CDR3 DNA: TGTGCCACCAGCAGAGATAAACTAGCGGGGTACACCGGGGAGCTGTTTTTT. Amino acid sequence: CATSRDKLAGYTGELFF.

The chain has TRBV11-2 and TRBJ2-7, with D hard to call. V gave up 5 bases and J gave up 7 bases, with 15 bases separating them. Germline loops: CDR1 SGHAT, CDR2 FQNNGV. This CDR3 has 13 residues. The CDR3 spells CASSPNPLFEQYF. As DNA, the CDR3 is TGTGCCAGCAGCCCGAACCCGTTATTTGAGCAGTACTTC.

This chain uses TRBV14 with TRBJ2-5; 11 positions match TRBD2. Germline V gene sequence: CDR1 SGHDN, CDR2 FVKESK. The CDR3 covers 17 residues. J was trimmed by 1 base and V by 1 base; bases with no gene match: 5. The CDR3 sequence: CASSQVTSGVPQETQYF. DNA of the CDR3: TGTGCCAGCAGCCAAGTGACTAGCGGGGTCCCCCAAGAGACCCAGTACTTC.

The chain employs TRBV14 and TRBJ2-7, with D possibly TRBD1 on 6 matching bases. Germline lookup yields CDR1 SGHDN and CDR2 FVKESK. With 5 bases removed from V and 2 bases from J, the gap between germline ends came to 13 bases. This CDR3 contains 14 residues. CDR3 region: CASSRGSFTYEQYF. The CDR3 nucleotides read TGTGCCAGCAGCAGGGGGTCATTTACCTACGAGCAGTACTTC.

The chain has TRBV7-8 and TRBJ2-4; TRBD2 agrees at 9 bases. Germline loops: CDR1 SGHVS, CDR2 FQNEAQ. The CDR3 contains 18 residues. V shed 5 bases, J shed 5 bases, and the junction held 16 bases outside the gene matches. In DNA, the CDR3 is TGTGCCAGCAGCCGCAGCTCCCGCGGGGGGGCATCACAAAACATTCAGTACTTC. It specifies CASSRSSRGGASQNIQYF.

This clone was counted between two and nine times. V is TRBV2 and J is TRBJ2-2; maybe TRBD1 (5 bases). The length of the CDR3 is 13 residues. Between the trimmed V and J ends, which lost 1 base and 6 bases, there was a span of 6 bases. Germline V lookup: CDR1 SNHLY, CDR2 FYNNEI. CDR3 in amino acids: CASSEEGAGELFF. CDR3 nucleotide sequence: TGTGCCAGCAGTGAAGAAGGGGCCGGGGAGCTGTTTTTT.

V gene TRBV7-3 combines with J gene TRBJ2-3, with D unclear. V lost 3 bases, J lost 1 base, and 8 bases lay in between. This CDR3 is built from 14 residues. Germline assignment: CDR1 SGHTA and CDR2 FQGTGA. The CDR3 DNA sequence: TGTGCCAGCAGCTTTAGGAGACGCACAGATACGCAGTATTTT. Its protein is CASSFRRRTDTQYF.

The chain has TRBV11-2 and TRBJ2-1; unclear D gene. This CDR3 contains 14 residues. Trimming removed 4 bases from V and 0 bases from J, with 7 bases in between. The V gene's germline CDR1 is SGHAT and CDR2 FQNNGV. This CDR3 reads CASSWAASYNEQFF. CDR3 DNA sequence: TGTGCCAGCAGCTGGGCCGCCTCCTACAATGAGCAGTTCTTC.

The rearrangement uses TRBV7-2 and TRBJ2-7, with 10 bases aligning to TRBD2. Trimming at V came to 1 base and at J to 9 bases, leaving 9 bases not matched to a gene. The CDR3 consists of 15 residues. Germline assignment: CDR1 SGHTA and CDR2 FQGNSA. The CDR3: CASSLGTSGSWGQYF. The CDR3 DNA reads as TGTGCCAGCAGCTTAGGGACTAGCGGTTCGTGGGGGCAGTACTTC.

V gene TRBV11-2 combines with J gene TRBJ2-2; the D is unclear. The V gene lost 1 base and the J gene lost 4 bases, with 10 bases spanning the gap. From germline, CDR1 is SGHAT and CDR2 FQNNGV. CDR3 length: 15 residues. The CDR3 loop is CASSLAVSGTGELFF. The CDR3 DNA follows: TGTGCCAGCAGCTTAGCGGTATCCGGCACCGGGGAGCTGTTTTTT. The entire variable domain, with the rest obtained from reference TRBV11-2 and TRBJ2-2, is as follows: EAGVAQSPRYKIIEKRQSVAFWCNPISGHATLYWYQQILGQGPKLLIQFQNNGVVDDSQLPKDRFSAERLKGVDSTLKIQPAKLEDSAVYLCASSLAVSGTGELFFGEGSRLTVL.

This rearrangement joins TRBV6-6 to TRBJ1-1, with D maybe TRBD1 (6 bases). The germline V gene encodes CDR1 MNHNY and CDR2 SVGAGI (reference sequence). V lost 4 bases and J lost 7, with 16 bases in between. The CDR3 extends over 14 amino acids. The CDR3 sequence is CASSFQGSSSEAFF. The CDR3 DNA reads TGTGCCAGCAGTTTCCAGGGGTCATCGAGTGAAGCTTTCTTT.

This clone has just a few counts. CDR3 residues: CASSTGMNTEAFF. In nucleotides, the CDR3 is TGTGCCAGCAGCACAGGCATGAACACTGAAGCTTTCTTT. This chain connects TRBV6-6 to TRBJ1-1, with D perhaps matching TRBD1 (5 bases). Germline values: CDR1 MNHNY, CDR2 SVGAGI (reference sequence). CDR3 size: 13 residues. Trimming pared 6 bases from V and 0 bases from J, leaving 8 bases between.

V gene TRBV7-2 combines with J gene TRBJ2-1; D is ambiguous. The V and J ends lost 2 bases and 6 bases respectively, with 11 bases between them. CDR3 length: 14 amino acids. The germline V gene encodes CDR1 SGHTA and CDR2 FQGNSA. The CDR3 sequence: CASSLNWPSNEQFF. CDR3 in DNA: TGTGCCAGCAGCTTAAATTGGCCCAGCAATGAGCAGTTCTTC.

The DNA for the CDR3 is TGTGCCAGCAGCTTAAGGGGGTCTGTTGAAGCTTTCTTT. Its translation is CASSLRGSVEAFF. The chain couples TRBV7-2 to TRBJ1-1, with D tentatively TRBD1 (6 bases). CDR3 size: 13 residues. Germline-derived CDR1 and CDR2 are SGHTA and FQGNSA. Trimming removed 2 bases at V and 7 bases at J, with 11 bases between. Drawing the rest from reference TRBV7-2 and TRBJ1-1, the complete variable domain is GAGVSQSPSNKVTEKGKDVELRCDPISGHTALYWYRQSLGQGLEFLIYFQGNSAPDKSGLPSDRFSAERTGGSVSTLTIQRTQQEDSAVYLCASSLRGSVEAFFGQGTRLTVV.

The chain has TRBV4-1 and TRBJ1-5, with D perhaps matching TRBD1 (5 bases). The V gene's germline CDR1 is MGHRA and CDR2 YSYEKL. Trimming removed 4 bases from V and 4 bases from J, with 14 bases in between. The CDR3 covers 15 residues. The CDR3 protein is CASSPRGTGNQPQHF. DNA for the CDR3: TGCGCCAGCAGCCCGCGGGGAACAGGTAATCAGCCCCAGCATTTT.

This chain joins TRBV28 and TRBJ1-6; tentative D call: TRBD1 (6 bases). V was clipped by 7 bases and J by 1 base, with 14 bases between them. The CDR3 sequence is 16 residues long. CDR1 is MDHEN and CDR2 is SYDVKM in the germline V gene. This CDR3 reads CASTTAQGSYNSPLHF. CDR3 in DNA: TGTGCCAGCACCACTGCCCAGGGGTCCTATAATTCACCCCTCCACTTT.

The gene calls are TRBV7-3 and TRBJ2-7; D is possibly TRBD2 (6 bases). The CDR3 sequence is 15 residues long. Trimming took 1 base from V and 2 from J, leaving 12 bases between them. CDR1 SGHTA and CDR2 FQGTGA come from the germline V gene. CDR3 sequence (DNA): TGTGCCAGCAGCTTAAGGGCGGGACTTCCCTACGAGCAGTACTTC. The encoded protein is CASSLRAGLPYEQYF.

The gene calls are TRBV7-6 and TRBJ2-2; a weak D match, TRBD1 (5 bases). The V end lost 0 bases, the J end lost 1 base, and 6 bases lay between the germline ends. The CDR3 contains 15 residues. Germline lookup yields CDR1 SGHVS and CDR2 FNYEAQ. The chain's CDR3 is CASSLAGQNTGELFF. DNA for the CDR3: TGTGCCAGCAGCTTAGCCGGACAGAACACCGGGGAGCTGTTTTTT.

The rearrangement uses TRBV5-4 and TRBJ2-5; maybe TRBD1 (6 bases). V dropped 0 bases and J dropped 5 bases, with 14 bases sitting between them. The CDR3 sequence is 15 residues long. Germline values: CDR1 SGHNT, CDR2 YYREEE (reference sequence). The CDR3 sequence: CASSLGGGPRETQYF. CDR3 nucleotide sequence: TGTGCCAGCAGCTTGGGTGGGGGCCCACGCGAGACCCAGTACTTC.

The chain is built from TRBV2 and TRBJ2-1; 9 bases match TRBD2. There are 15 residues in the CDR3. V trimming: 6 bases; J trimming: 2 bases; junction bases outside the gene matches: 5. Germline CDR1 reads SNHLY; CDR2 reads FYNNEI. DNA of the CDR3: TGTGCCAGCAGCGGGACTAGCTCTCCCTACAATGAGCAGTTCTTC. It is translated as CASSGTSSPYNEQFF.

The V gene is TRBV2, the J gene TRBJ1-4; no clear D gene. Trimming removed 11 bases from V and 8 bases from J, with 18 bases in between. CDR1 is SNHLY, CDR2 FYNNEI, per germline. The CDR3 has 13 amino acids. The CDR3 nucleotides read TGTGCCCAATCGACGGGGAGGTTGGAAAAACTGTTTTTT. Its protein is CAQSTGRLEKLFF.